Below, 4 T cell receptor beta chains from the same sample are listed, as sequenced in a study of T cell changes during pregnancy in multiple sclerosis. Assay: immunoSEQ multiplex PCR; the TCRdb copy retains only in-frame clones and omits some. The top ten clones hold 0.6% to 0.75% of a sample with some 42,000 clones, about 93% of them seen once. This material consisted of CD4+ T cells from peripheral blood mononuclear cells, taken in the third trimester of pregnancy. These receptors were obtained from a female donor with multiple sclerosis, enrolled in a pregnancy study.

In its sample, this clone was seen a few times. The V call is TRBV5-1, the J call TRBJ1-2; no reliable D call. Germline V gene lookup returns CDR1 SGHRS and CDR2 YFSETQ. The CDR3 length is 14 residues. The V and J ends lost 4 bases and 4 bases respectively, with 14 bases between them. This chain's CDR3 is CASSPTRSGYGYTF. The CDR3 DNA follows: TGCGCCAGCAGCCCGACTCGGAGTGGCTATGGCTACACCTTC.

This rearrangement joins TRBV25-1 to TRBJ2-5; 8 bases map to TRBD2. V shed 1 base, J shed 5 bases, and the junction held 12 bases outside the gene matches. Germline V gene lookup returns CDR1 MGHDK and CDR2 SYGVNS. CDR3 length: 17 amino acids. The CDR3 nucleotides read TGTGCCAGCAGTGAATCCCTCTCCGGGACTAGAGGGGAGACCCAGTACTTC. Its translation: CASSESLSGTRGETQYF. Looking up the rest from reference TRBV25-1 and TRBJ2-5 gives the full variable domain: EADIYQTPRYLVIGTGKKITLECSQTMGHDKMYWYQQDPGMELHLIHYSYGVNSTEKGDLSSESTVSRIRTEHFPLTLESARPSHTSQYLCASSESLSGTRGETQYFGPGTRLLVL.

The chain uses TRBV2 and TRBJ2-3; D possibly corresponds to TRBD2 (6 bases). The V end lost 6 bases, the J end lost 6 bases, and 10 bases lay between the germline ends. Looked up from germline, CDR1 is SNHLY and CDR2 is FYNNEI. The CDR3 loop spans 12 amino acids. CDR3 DNA sequence: TGTGCCAGCAGCCCTCTAGCGGATACGCAGTATTTT. Protein product: CASSPLADTQYF.

The chain carries TRBV7-9 and TRBJ2-1; maybe TRBD1 (6 bases). The CDR3 sequence is 16 residues long. Deletions cut 5 bases from V and 5 bases from J, with 19 bases between. Germline V CDR1 and CDR2: SEHNR, FQNEAQ (reference sequence). CDR3 in DNA: TGTGCCAGCAGCCCTAGAATCAGGGGTTCCAACAATGAGCAGTTCTTC. This encodes CASSPRIRGSNNEQFF.